This passage covers 28 T cell receptor beta chains from one sample sequenced in a study of spatial heterogeneity in lung cancer. In TCRdb, the 5' RACE reads were re-called with MiXCR into one record per CDR3 protein. The sample yields about 120,000 distinct CDR3 sequences, approximately 12% seen once. Indicated time point: blood at routine non-recurrence follow-up after resection. Unsorted whole RNA of tumor, nontumor lung or frozen PBMC was sequenced. Sequences were derived from PBMCs, sampled at follow-up. The source is a male donor with early-stage non-small cell lung cancer.

The chain couples TRBV6-2 or TRBV6-3 to TRBJ1-1; TRBD1 agrees at 7 bases. Per the germline V gene, CDR1 is MNHEY and CDR2 is SVGEGT. V dropped 6 bases and J dropped 2; count of bases not matched to a gene: 15. The CDR3 is made up of 17 amino acids. The CDR3 DNA is TGTGCCAGCAGCCCAGGGACAGTGAGACCGGTTAACACTGAAGCTTTCTTT. It encodes CASSPGTVRPVNTEAFF.

This chain connects TRBV20-1 to TRBJ2-2, with D possibly TRBD1 on 6 matching bases. CDR3 length: 14 residues. Per germline, CDR1 DFQATT and CDR2 SNEGSKA (reference sequence). The ends were cut back, 5 bases at V and 7 bases at J, with 17 bases in the middle. CDR3 residues: CSALAGTGIGELFF. The DNA for the CDR3 is TGCAGTGCTCTGGCGGGCACAGGGATCGGGGAGCTGTTTTTT.

This clonotype was counted between two and nine times. This chain links TRBV5-8 with TRBJ1-5, with unresolved D. Trimming shortened V by 0 bases and J by 4 bases, and 11 bases separated the two germline ends. The germline V gene encodes CDR1 SGHTS and CDR2 YDEGEE. This CDR3 has 15 amino acids. CDR3 bases: TGTGCCAGCAGCTTGGGGGCTACTAGAAATCAGCCCCAGCATTTT. Translating it yields CASSLGATRNQPQHF.

The chain is built from TRBV2 and TRBJ2-3, with 9 bases aligning to TRBD1. Per the germline V gene, CDR1 is SNHLY and CDR2 is FYNNEI. V was pared by 0 bases and J by 7 bases, with 8 bases of the junction left unmatched. The length of the CDR3 is 16 residues. CDR3 in DNA: TGTGCCAGCAGTGAAGCGCAACAACAGGGGGCGAATACGCAGTATTTT. Its protein product is CASSEAQQQGANTQYF.

The chain joins TRBV5-1 to TRBJ1-6; D not resolved. V shed 2 bases and J shed 8 bases, with 17 bases lying between them. The germline V gene encodes CDR1 SGHRS and CDR2 YFSETQ. This CDR3 has 16 residues. The CDR3 loop is CASSLSAVRGHSPLHF. CDR3 nucleotides: TGCGCCAGCAGCTTAAGTGCAGTACGAGGCCATTCACCCCTCCACTTT.

V usage is TRBV11-2 and J usage is TRBJ1-2; D not certain. CDR1 and CDR2 from the germline V gene are SGHAT and FQNNGV. V was cut by 1 base and J by 4 bases, with 7 bases left in between. This CDR3 region has 13 residues. CDR3 region: CASSLVRSYGYTF. CDR3 sequence (DNA): TGTGCCAGCAGCTTAGTCAGATCCTATGGCTACACCTTC.

This clonotype has a count of ten or more. V is TRBV28 and J is TRBJ1-5, with 7 bases aligning to TRBD1. The CDR3 is 15 residues long. After removal of 4 bases from V and 0 bases from J, the junction contained 3 bases not matched to a gene. Germline V gene sequence: CDR1 MDHEN, CDR2 SYDVKM. The CDR3 loop is CASSSGQNSNQPQHF. The CDR3 DNA is TGTGCCAGCAGTTCGGGACAGAATAGCAATCAGCCCCAGCATTTT. Drawing the rest from reference TRBV28 and TRBJ1-5, the complete variable domain is DVKVTQSSRYLVKRTGEKVFLECVQDMDHENMFWYRQDPGLGLRLIYFSYDVKMKEKGDIPEGYSVSREKKERFSLILESASTNQTSMYLCASSSGQNSNQPQHFGDGTRLSIL.

V and J are TRBV4-2 and TRBJ2-3; D unclear. CDR3 length: 16 residues. CDR1 is LGHNA, CDR2 YNFKEQ, per germline. V lost 0 bases and J 0 bases, leaving 10 bases between the germline ends. The CDR3 coding sequence is TGTGCCAGCAGCCAAGACGGCCCCCAAAGCACAGATACGCAGTATTTT. Translated, it gives CASSQDGPQSTDTQYF.

This clonotype was seen repeatedly, ten times or more. This chain links TRBV7-8 with TRBJ1-5; 10 bases agree with TRBD1. Germline V gives CDR1 SGHVS, CDR2 FQNEAQ. CDR3 length: 19 residues. V was clipped by 1 base and J by 7 bases; unmatched bases: 16. Here the CDR3 DNA reads TGTGCCAGCAGCTTAGTTGGAAGTTTTAGGGACAGGGGATCGCAGCCCCAGCATTTT. Translated, it gives CASSLVGSFRDRGSQPQHF.

The chain links TRBV10-3 to TRBJ2-1; TRBD1 matches 10 bases. CDR3 length equals 15 residues. Germline CDR1 is ENHRY and CDR2 is SYGVKD. Trimming removed 6 bases from V and 2 bases from J; junction bases left unmatched: 4. The DNA for the CDR3 is TGTGCCATCAGCGCGGGACAGGGGCCCTACAATGAGCAGTTCTTC. Its translation: CAISAGQGPYNEQFF.

This clonotype was counted between two and nine times. Here the CDR3 reads CASSPPNNSPLHF. In DNA form, the CDR3 reads TGTGCCAGCTCACCACCAAATAATTCACCCCTCCACTTT. The V gene is TRBV18, the J gene TRBJ1-6; D call uncertain. The V and J ends lost 0 bases and 5 bases respectively, with 2 bases between them. In germline, CDR1 is KGHSH, CDR2 LQKENI. The CDR3 has 13 residues. Using reference TRBV18 and TRBJ1-6 for the parts outside the CDR3, the full variable domain is NAGVMQNPRHLVRRRGQEARLRCSPMKGHSHVYWYRQLPEEGLKFMVYLQKENIIDESGMPKERFSAEFPKEGPSILRIQQVVRGDSAAYFCASSPPNNSPLHFGNGTRLTVT.

This clonotype was picked up a small number of times. The chain has TRBV12-3 or TRBV12-4 and TRBJ2-7; 10 bases are a match to TRBD1. V was clipped by 3 bases and J by 8 bases; unmatched bases: 4. The CDR3 has 13 residues. The CDR3 here is CASSFRDRGKQYF. CDR3 sequence (DNA): TGTGCCAGCAGTTTCCGGGACAGGGGCAAGCAGTACTTC.

This sequence joins TRBV6-1 and TRBJ1-1, with 7 bases lining up with TRBD1. Looked up from germline, CDR1 is MNHNS and CDR2 is SASEGT. J was trimmed by 1 base and V by 4 bases; bases with no gene match: 6. This CDR3 comprises 15 residues. CDR3 in DNA: TGTGCCAGCAGTGCACAGGGGAGGACGAACACTGAAGCTTTCTTT. Residues: CASSAQGRTNTEAFF.

In this sample, this clonotype turned up many times. The chain links TRBV4-2 to TRBJ2-7; D is unresolved. Germline V gene lookup returns CDR1 LGHNA and CDR2 YNFKEQ. Between the trimmed V and J ends, which lost 1 base and 2 bases, there was a span of 9 bases. The CDR3 is 14 residues long. The CDR3, as DNA: TGTGCCAGCAGCCAAGGCAAGTTTCCCTACGAGCAGTACTTC. Its protein is CASSQGKFPYEQYF.

This clonotype was seen only a few times. V is TRBV12-3 or TRBV12-4 and J is TRBJ1-2, with 7 bases that match TRBD1. This CDR3 comprises 14 residues. V shed 3 bases, J shed 8 bases, and the junction held 9 bases outside the gene matches. The CDR3 sequence: CASSFGGGAGGYTF. The CDR3 nucleotides are TGTGCCAGCAGTTTCGGAGGGGGCGCGGGAGGCTACACCTTC.

This sequence joins TRBV4-2 and TRBJ1-1; 7 nucleotides line up with TRBD1. The length of the CDR3 is 17 residues. V trimming: 0 bases; J trimming: 1 base; junction bases outside the gene matches: 8. Germline V lookup: CDR1 LGHNA, CDR2 YNFKEQ. CDR3 sequence: CASSQDRQGEGNTEAFF. Written as DNA, the CDR3 is TGTGCCAGCAGCCAAGATCGACAGGGCGAAGGGAACACTGAAGCTTTCTTT.

J is TRBJ1-4 and V is TRBV7-3; D is unclear. Germline lookup yields CDR1 SGHTA and CDR2 FQGTGA. CDR3 length: 13 residues. Trimming shortened V by 1 base and J by 12 bases, and 12 bases separated the two germline ends. DNA of the CDR3: TGTGCCAGCAGCTTAATAGGAGGTGGGGAACTGTTTTTT. Its translation: CASSLIGGGELFF.

The chain uses TRBV10-2 and TRBJ1-1, with D possibly TRBD1 on 5 matching bases. The V end lost 5 bases, the J end lost 4 bases, and 11 bases lay between the germline ends. The CDR3 runs to 13 residues. CDR1 WSHSY and CDR2 SAAADI come from the germline V gene. The CDR3 DNA follows: TGCGCCAGCAGTTGGGGCGCGGGCACTGAAGCTTTCTTT. It yields the protein CASSWGAGTEAFF.

This clonotype was found a few times. The chain combines TRBV7-9 with TRBJ2-1; TRBD1 matches 11 bases. This CDR3 region has 16 residues. Trimming removed 4 bases from V and 5 bases from J; junction bases left unmatched: 7. Germline V lookup: CDR1 SEHNR, CDR2 FQNEAQ (reference sequence). Here the CDR3 reads CASSSPGTGGDNEQFF. The CDR3 region has the DNA TGTGCCAGCAGCTCGCCCGGGACAGGGGGAGACAATGAGCAGTTCTTC.

This clonotype was seen only once. The CDR3 sequence: CASSFTSDEKLFF. The CDR3 region has the DNA TGCGCCAGCAGCTTTACATCGGACGAAAAACTGTTTTTT. The J gene is TRBJ1-4, the V gene TRBV5-1; D gene uncertain. The CDR3 is 13 amino acids. Trimming took 2 bases from V and 8 from J, leaving 10 bases between them. Per the germline V gene, CDR1 is SGHRS and CDR2 is YFSETQ.

This clonotype was recorded a few times. The chain carries TRBV20-1 and TRBJ2-7; 7 bases fit TRBD2. The CDR3 spans 15 residues. The V gene's germline CDR1 is DFQATT and CDR2 SNEGSKA (reference sequence). The V gene end was trimmed by 3 bases and the J gene end by 3 bases; junction bases not matched to a gene: 11. Written as DNA, the CDR3 is TGCAGTGCTAGCCCCCGAGTAGGGGACTACTACGAGCAGTACTTC. Translating gives CSASPRVGDYYEQYF.

The sample holds many counts of this clonotype. The chain carries TRBV7-9 and TRBJ2-5, with 12 nucleotides matching TRBD1. The germline gives CDR1 SEHNR, CDR2 FQNEAQ (reference sequence). CDR3 length: 14 amino acids. Trimming cost V 6 bases and J 4 bases; bases outside gene matches: 3. CDR3 sequence (DNA): TGTGCCAGCAGAAGGGACAGGGGGCGAGAGACCCAGTACTTC. It translates to CASRRDRGRETQYF.

This clonotype has a count of ten or more. The chain carries TRBV7-8 and TRBJ1-3, with D maybe TRBD1 (5 bases). Germline CDR1 is SGHVS and CDR2 is FQNEAQ. The CDR3 totals 16 residues. V shed 5 bases and J shed 2 bases, with 16 bases lying between them. DNA of the CDR3: TGTGCCAGCAGCCTTAGGTTGGGGGGTGCTGGAAACACCATATATTTT. Its protein is CASSLRLGGAGNTIYF.

This clonotype has a count of ten or more. The chain carries TRBV5-1 and TRBJ2-5; TRBD1 is a possible D gene (7 bases). This CDR3 spans 15 amino acids. Germline CDR1 is SGHRS and CDR2 is YFSETQ. The V and J ends lost 0 bases and 2 bases respectively, with 11 bases between them. The CDR3 DNA sequence: TGCGCCAGCAGCTTGGTGGCGGGACAGCAAGAGACCCAGTACTTC. This encodes CASSLVAGQQETQYF.

This clonotype was seen only a few times. The chain is built from TRBV7-6 and TRBJ2-7; D ambiguous. Trimming cost V 5 bases and J 5 bases, with 10 bases left between them. Germline V lookup: CDR1 SGHVS, CDR2 FNYEAQ. The length of the CDR3 is 12 residues. CDR3 amino acids: CASSHVGNEQYF. CDR3 coding DNA: TGTGCCAGCAGCCACGTAGGCAACGAGCAGTACTTC.

This clonotype was seen only a few times. The V gene is TRBV7-2, the J gene TRBJ2-3; 11 bases map to TRBD2. V gave up 5 bases and J gave up 0 bases; unmatched junction bases: 10. Germline V gene sequence: CDR1 SGHTA, CDR2 FQGNSA. The CDR3 is 18 residues long. The DNA for the CDR3 is TGTGCCAGCAGCCAAGGGACTAGCGGCGCTCGGAGCACAGATACGCAGTATTTT. Translated: CASSQGTSGARSTDTQYF.

Only a few counts were recorded for this clonotype. V usage is TRBV5-1 and J usage is TRBJ2-4, with 9 bases lining up with TRBD1. The V gene's germline CDR1 is SGHRS and CDR2 YFSETQ. J lost 4 bases, V lost 4 bases, and 6 bases had no gene match. The CDR3 is 15 residues long. This chain's CDR3 is CASSPGTGQKNIQYF. For the CDR3, the DNA is TGCGCCAGCAGCCCGGGGACAGGGCAAAAAAACATTCAGTACTTC.

The chain employs TRBV12-3 or TRBV12-4 and TRBJ2-5; possibly TRBD1 for D (6 bases). There are 13 residues in the CDR3. The ends were cut back, 8 bases at V and 4 bases at J, with 14 bases in the middle. CDR3 in amino acids: CASSIGGGETQYF. In DNA form, the CDR3 reads TGTGCCAGCTCCATAGGGGGTGGAGAGACCCAGTACTTC.